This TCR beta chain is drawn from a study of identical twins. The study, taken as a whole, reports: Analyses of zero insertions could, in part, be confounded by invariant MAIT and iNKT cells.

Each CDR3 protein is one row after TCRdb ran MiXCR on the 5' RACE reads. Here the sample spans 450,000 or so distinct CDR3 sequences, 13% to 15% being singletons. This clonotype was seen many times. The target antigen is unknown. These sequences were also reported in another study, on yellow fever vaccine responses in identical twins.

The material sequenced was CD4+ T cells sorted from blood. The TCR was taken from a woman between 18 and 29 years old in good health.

CDR3 in amino acids: CSVVHREETQYF. CDR3 coding DNA: TGCAGCGTTGTCCACAGGGAGGAGACCCAGTACTTC. V is TRBV29-1 and J is TRBJ2-5; D is possibly TRBD1 (6 bases). V shed 4 bases and J shed 5 bases, with 11 bases lying between them. The CDR3 length is 12 residues. Germline V gene lookup returns CDR1 SQVTM and CDR2 ANQGSEA.